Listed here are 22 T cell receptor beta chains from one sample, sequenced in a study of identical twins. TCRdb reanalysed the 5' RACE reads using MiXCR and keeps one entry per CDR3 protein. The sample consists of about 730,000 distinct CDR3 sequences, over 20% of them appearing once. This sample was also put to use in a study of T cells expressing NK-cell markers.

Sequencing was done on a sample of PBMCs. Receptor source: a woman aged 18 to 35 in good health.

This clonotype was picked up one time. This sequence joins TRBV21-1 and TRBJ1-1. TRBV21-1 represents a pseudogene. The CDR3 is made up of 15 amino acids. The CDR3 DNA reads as TGTGCCAGCAGCTTTCGTATCGGAAGGAACACTGAAGCTTTCTTT. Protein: CASSFRIGRNTEAFF.

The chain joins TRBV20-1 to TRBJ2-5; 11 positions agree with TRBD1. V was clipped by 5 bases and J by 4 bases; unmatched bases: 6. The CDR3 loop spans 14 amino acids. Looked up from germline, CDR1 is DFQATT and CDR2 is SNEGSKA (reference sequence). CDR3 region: CSAQLGQGGETQYF. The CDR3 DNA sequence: TGCAGTGCTCAACTGGGACAGGGGGGAGAGACCCAGTACTTC.

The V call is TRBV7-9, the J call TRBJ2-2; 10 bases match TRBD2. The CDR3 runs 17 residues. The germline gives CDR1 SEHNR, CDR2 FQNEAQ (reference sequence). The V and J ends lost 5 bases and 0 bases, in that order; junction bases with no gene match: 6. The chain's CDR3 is CASSQALAGSNTGELFF. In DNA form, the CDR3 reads TGTGCCAGCAGCCAAGCACTAGCGGGATCGAACACCGGGGAGCTGTTTTTT. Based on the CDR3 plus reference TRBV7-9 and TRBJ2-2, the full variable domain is DTGVSQNPRHKITKRGQNVTFRCDPISEHNRLYWYRQTLGQGPEFLTYFQNEAQLEKSRLLSDRFSAERPKGSFSTLEIQRTEQGDSAMYLCASSQALAGSNTGELFFGEGSRLTVL.

This chain's CDR3 is CASSSRTGGETQYF. The CDR3 coding sequence is TGTGCCAGCAGTTCCCGGACAGGGGGAGAGACCCAGTACTTC. The V and J genes are TRBV6-5 and TRBJ2-5, with 10 nucleotides matching TRBD1. The CDR3 has 14 residues. CDR1 and CDR2 from the germline V gene are MNHEY and SVGAGI. Trimming removed 4 bases from V and 4 bases from J; junction bases left unmatched: 3.

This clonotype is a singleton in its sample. The DNA for the CDR3 is TGTGCCAGCAGCTCGCGACAGGGGGCAAAAGATACGCAGTATTTT. Protein: CASSSRQGAKDTQYF. V is TRBV7-9 and J is TRBJ2-3, with 10 bases that match TRBD1. CDR1 SEHNR and CDR2 FQNEAQ come from the germline V gene (reference sequence). The CDR3 has 15 amino acids. With V trimmed by 4 bases and J by 5 bases, 6 bases remained unmatched.

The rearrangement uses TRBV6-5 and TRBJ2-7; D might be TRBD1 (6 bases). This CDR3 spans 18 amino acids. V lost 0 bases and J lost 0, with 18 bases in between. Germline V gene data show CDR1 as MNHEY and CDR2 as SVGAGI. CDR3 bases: TGTGCCAGCAGTTACTCGAGAGGTACAGGGAAAAGCTCCTACGAGCAGTACTTC. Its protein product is CASSYSRGTGKSSYEQYF.

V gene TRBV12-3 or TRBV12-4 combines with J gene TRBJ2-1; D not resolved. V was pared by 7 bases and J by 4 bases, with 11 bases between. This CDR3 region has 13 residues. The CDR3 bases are TGTGCCAGCACCCCCGCCAGTTACAATGAGCAGTTCTTC. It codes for CASTPASYNEQFF.

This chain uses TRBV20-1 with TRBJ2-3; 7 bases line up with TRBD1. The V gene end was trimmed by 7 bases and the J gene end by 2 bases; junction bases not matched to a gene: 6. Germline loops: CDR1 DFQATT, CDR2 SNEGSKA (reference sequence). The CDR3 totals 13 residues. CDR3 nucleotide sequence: TGCAGTGTCACGACAGGGAACACAGATACGCAGTATTTT. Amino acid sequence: CSVTTGNTDTQYF.

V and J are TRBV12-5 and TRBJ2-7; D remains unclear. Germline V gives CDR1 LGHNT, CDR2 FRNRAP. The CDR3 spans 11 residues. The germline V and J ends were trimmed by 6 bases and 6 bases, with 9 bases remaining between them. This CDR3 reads CASGPLAEQYF. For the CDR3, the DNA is TGTGCTAGTGGACCCTTGGCCGAGCAGTACTTC.

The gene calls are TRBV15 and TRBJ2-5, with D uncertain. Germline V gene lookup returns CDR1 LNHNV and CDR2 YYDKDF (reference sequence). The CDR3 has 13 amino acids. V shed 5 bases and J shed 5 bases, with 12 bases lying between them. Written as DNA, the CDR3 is TGTGCCACCAGCCGACTGGTTGGGGAGACCCAGTACTTC. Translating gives CATSRLVGETQYF.

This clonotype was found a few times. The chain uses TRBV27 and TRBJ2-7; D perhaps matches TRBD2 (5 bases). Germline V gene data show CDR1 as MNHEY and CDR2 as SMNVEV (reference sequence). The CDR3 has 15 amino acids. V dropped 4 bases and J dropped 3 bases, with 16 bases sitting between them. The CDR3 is CASSSPREGVYEQYF. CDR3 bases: TGTGCCAGCAGTTCTCCTCGGGAAGGAGTCTACGAGCAGTACTTC.

CDR3 DNA sequence: TGCAGTGCTACCGGCATCCACTACGAGCAGTACTTC. Protein product: CSATGIHYEQYF. The chain uses TRBV20-1 and TRBJ2-7; no firm D call. The CDR3 extends over 12 amino acids. Germline CDR1 is DFQATT and CDR2 is SNEGSKA (reference sequence). V lost 4 bases and J 3 bases, leaving 10 bases between the germline ends.

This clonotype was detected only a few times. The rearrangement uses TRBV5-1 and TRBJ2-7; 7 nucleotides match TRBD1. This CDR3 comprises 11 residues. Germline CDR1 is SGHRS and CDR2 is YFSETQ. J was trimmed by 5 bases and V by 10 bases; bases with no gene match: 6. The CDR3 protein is CASRQGHEQYF. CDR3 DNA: TGCGCCTCCCGACAGGGTCACGAGCAGTACTTC.

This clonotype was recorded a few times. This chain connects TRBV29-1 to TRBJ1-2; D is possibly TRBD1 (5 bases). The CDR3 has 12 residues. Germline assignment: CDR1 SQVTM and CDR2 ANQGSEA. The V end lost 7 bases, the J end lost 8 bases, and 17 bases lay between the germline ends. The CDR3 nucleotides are TGCAGCGCCGAGGGGAGGGGAGCGGGCTACACCTTC. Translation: CSAEGRGAGYTF.

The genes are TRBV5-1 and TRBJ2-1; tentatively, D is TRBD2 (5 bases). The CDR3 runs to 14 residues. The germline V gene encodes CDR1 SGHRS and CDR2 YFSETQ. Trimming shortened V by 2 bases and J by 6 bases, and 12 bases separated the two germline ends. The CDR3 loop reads CASSLLVLSNEQFF. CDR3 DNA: TGCGCCAGCAGCTTACTAGTACTGAGCAATGAGCAGTTCTTC.

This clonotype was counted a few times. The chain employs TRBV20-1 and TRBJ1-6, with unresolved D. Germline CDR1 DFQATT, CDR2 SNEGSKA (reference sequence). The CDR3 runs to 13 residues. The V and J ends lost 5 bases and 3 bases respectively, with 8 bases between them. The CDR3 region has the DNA TGCAGTGCTTTCCGGGACTATAATTCACCCCTCCACTTT. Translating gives CSAFRDYNSPLHF.

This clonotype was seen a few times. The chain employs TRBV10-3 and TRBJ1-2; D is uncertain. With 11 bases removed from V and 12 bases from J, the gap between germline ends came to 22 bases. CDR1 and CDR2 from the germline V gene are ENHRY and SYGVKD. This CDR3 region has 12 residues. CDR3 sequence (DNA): TGTGCCCACCTTAGCAGGTCAGGATCCCACACCTTC. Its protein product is CAHLSRSGSHTF.

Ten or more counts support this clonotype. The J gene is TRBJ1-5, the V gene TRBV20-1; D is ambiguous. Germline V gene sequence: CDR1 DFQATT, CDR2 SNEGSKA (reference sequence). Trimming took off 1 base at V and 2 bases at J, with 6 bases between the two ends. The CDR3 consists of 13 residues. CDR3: CSARGDRNQPQHF. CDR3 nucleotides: TGCAGTGCTAGAGGCGACCGCAATCAGCCCCAGCATTTT.

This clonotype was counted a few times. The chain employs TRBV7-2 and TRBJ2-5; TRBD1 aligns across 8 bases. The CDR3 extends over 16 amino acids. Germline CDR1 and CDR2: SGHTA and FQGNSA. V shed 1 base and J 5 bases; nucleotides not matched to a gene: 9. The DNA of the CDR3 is TGTGCCAGCAGCTTAGGTGTTGCAGGGGGCAGTGAGACCCAGTACTTC. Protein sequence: CASSLGVAGGSETQYF.

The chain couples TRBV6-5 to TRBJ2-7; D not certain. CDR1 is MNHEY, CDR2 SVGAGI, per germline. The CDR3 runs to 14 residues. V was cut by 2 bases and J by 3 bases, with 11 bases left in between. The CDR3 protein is CASSYETVVYEQYF. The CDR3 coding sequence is TGTGCCAGCAGTTACGAGACTGTCGTCTACGAGCAGTACTTC.

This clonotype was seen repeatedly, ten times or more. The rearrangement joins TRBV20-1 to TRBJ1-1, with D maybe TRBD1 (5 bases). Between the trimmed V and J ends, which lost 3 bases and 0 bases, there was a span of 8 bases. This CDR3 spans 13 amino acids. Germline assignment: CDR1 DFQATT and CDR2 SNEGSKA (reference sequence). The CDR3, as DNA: TGCAGTGCTAGTAGGGGCATGAACACTGAAGCTTTCTTT. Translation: CSASRGMNTEAFF.

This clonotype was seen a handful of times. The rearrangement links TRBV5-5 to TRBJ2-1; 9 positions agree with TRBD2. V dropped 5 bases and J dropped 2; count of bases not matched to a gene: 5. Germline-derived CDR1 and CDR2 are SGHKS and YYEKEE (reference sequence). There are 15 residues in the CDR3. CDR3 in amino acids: CASRPTSGPYNEQFF. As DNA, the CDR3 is TGTGCCAGCAGGCCGACTAGCGGCCCCTACAATGAGCAGTTCTTC.